The next 19 T cell receptor beta chains were all read from a single sample in a study of blood T cell repertoires in COVID-19. Profiled with immunoSEQ multiplex PCR; TCRdb holds only in-frame clones, not every one. The profile shows about 480,000 clones, approximately 90% of them singletons. The sample comprised PBMCs or T cells enriched from blood (not recorded which). The receptors come from a middle-aged woman who had recovered from COVID-19.

This chain links TRBV9 with TRBJ1-2; TRBD1 matches at 7 bases. The J segment lost 4 bases and the V segment lost 3 bases, leaving 6 bases of the junction unmatched. The CDR3 length is 14 residues. CDR1 SGDLS and CDR2 YYNGEE come from the germline V gene. The CDR3 loop reads CASSGQGRLYGYTF. The CDR3 DNA follows: TGTGCCAGCAGCGGACAGGGACGTCTCTATGGCTACACCTTC.

The chain carries TRBV18 and TRBJ2-1; D might be TRBD2 (7 bases). The V end lost 3 bases, the J end lost 8 bases, and 14 bases lay between the germline ends. The CDR3 runs 14 residues. Germline loops: CDR1 KGHSH, CDR2 LQKENI. As DNA, the CDR3 is TGTGCCAGCTCACCGCCGGGGGGCCTGGATGAGCAGTTCTTC. It codes for CASSPPGGLDEQFF. The variable domain in full, with the rest retrieved from reference TRBV18 and TRBJ2-1, is NAGVMQNPRHLVRRRGQEARLRCSPMKGHSHVYWYRQLPEEGLKFMVYLQKENIIDESGMPKERFSAEFPKEGPSILRIQQVVRGDSAAYFCASSPPGGLDEQFFGPGTRLTVL.

The J gene is TRBJ2-2, the V gene TRBV30, with D perhaps TRBD2 (6 bases). CDR3 length: 16 residues. Germline V gene lookup returns CDR1 GTSNPN and CDR2 SVGIG (reference sequence). V lost 7 bases, J lost 1 base, and 19 bases lay in between. Here the CDR3 reads CASSRGTSVNTGELFF. CDR3 DNA sequence: TGTGCCTCCTCCCGAGGGACTTCCGTGAACACCGGGGAGCTGTTTTTT. Filled out from reference TRBV30 and TRBJ2-2, the complete variable domain reads SQTIHQWPATLVQPVGSPLSLECTVEGTSNPNLYWYRQAAGRGLQLLFYSVGIGQISSEVPQNLSASRPQDRQFILSSKKLLLSDSGFYLCASSRGTSVNTGELFFGEGSRLTVL.

The chain links TRBV10-3 to TRBJ1-4; 9 bases agree with TRBD1. CDR1 and CDR2 from the germline V gene are ENHRY and SYGVKD. Trimming cost V 7 bases and J 8 bases; bases outside gene matches: 35. The length of the CDR3 is 23 residues. CDR3 sequence (DNA): TGTGCCATCAATGCCGAATACATGGACAAAACGGGACAGGGTGTGGGCCTAGTAGAAAAACTGTTTTTT. This translates into CAINAEYMDKTGQGVGLVEKLFF.

In its sample, this clone was seen a few times. The chain has TRBV23-1 and TRBJ2-7; 10 nucleotides match TRBD2. TRBV23-1 is given ORF status, its function remaining uncertain. The CDR3 totals 19 residues. V dropped 1 base and J dropped 0; count of bases not matched to a gene: 12. In DNA form, the CDR3 reads TGCGCCAGCAGTCAATTCTGGGCTAGCGGGAGAACCGGCTCCTACGAGCAGTACTTC. It yields the protein CASSQFWASGRTGSYEQYF.

V gene TRBV18 combines with J gene TRBJ1-1, with a tentative D call TRBD1 (5 bases). The ends were cut back, 0 bases at V and 1 base at J, with 6 bases in the middle. The CDR3 has 14 residues. Germline loops: CDR1 KGHSH, CDR2 LQKENI. For the CDR3, the DNA is TGTGCCAGCTCACCACCGGGGCGGAACACTGAAGCTTTCTTT. Its translation is CASSPPGRNTEAFF.

J is TRBJ1-2 and V is TRBV18; 10 bases are a match to TRBD1. V gave up 2 bases and J gave up 8 bases; unmatched junction bases: 17. CDR1 and CDR2 from the germline V gene are KGHSH and LQKENI. The CDR3 consists of 18 residues. In nucleotides, the CDR3 is TGTGCCAGCTCACCAGTATTCTATAAAGGACAGGGGGTATTCGGCTACACCTTC. It specifies CASSPVFYKGQGVFGYTF. The full variable domain, rest sourced from reference TRBV18 and TRBJ1-2, is NAGVMQNPRHLVRRRGQEARLRCSPMKGHSHVYWYRQLPEEGLKFMVYLQKENIIDESGMPKERFSAEFPKEGPSILRIQQVVRGDSAAYFCASSPVFYKGQGVFGYTFGSGTRLTVV.

This chain joins TRBV5-1 and TRBJ2-3, with TRBD1 identical over 9 bases. Germline loops: CDR1 SGHRS, CDR2 YFSETQ. The V and J ends lost 0 bases and 6 bases, in that order; junction bases with no gene match: 5. The CDR3 contains 15 residues. CDR3 in amino acids: CASSLANRGRDTQYF. The CDR3 DNA reads as TGCGCCAGCAGCTTGGCCAACAGGGGGCGGGATACGCAGTATTTT. Together with reference TRBV5-1 and TRBJ2-3, the CDR3 gives the full variable domain: KAGVTQTPRYLIKTRGQQVTLSCSPISGHRSVSWYQQTPGQGLQFLFEYFSETQRNKGNFPGRFSGRQFSNSRSEMNVSTLELGDSALYLCASSLANRGRDTQYFGPGTRLTVL.

The V and J genes are TRBV2 and TRBJ1-1, with a possible D match to TRBD1 (5 bases). V was pared by 3 bases and J by 2 bases, with 22 bases between. The germline CDR1 and CDR2 sequences are SNHLY and FYNNEI. The CDR3 has 18 residues. The CDR3 sequence: CASSDRAGQSRVNTEAFF. Here the CDR3 DNA reads TGTGCCAGCAGTGACAGGGCAGGGCAGAGCAGGGTTAACACTGAAGCTTTCTTT. Filled out from reference TRBV2 and TRBJ1-1, the complete variable domain reads EPEVTQTPSHQVTQMGQEVILRCVPISNHLYFYWYRQILGQKVEFLVSFYNNEISEKSEIFDDQFSVERPDGSNFTLKIRSTKLEDSAMYFCASSDRAGQSRVNTEAFFGQGTRLTVV.

Here the CDR3 DNA reads TGTGCCAGCAGCTTAGCGAGGGAAGGAAACACTGAAGCTTTCTTT. It codes for CASSLAREGNTEAFF. The rearrangement uses TRBV7-9 and TRBJ1-1; D gene uncertain. CDR1 SEHNR and CDR2 FQNEAQ come from the germline V gene (reference sequence). The CDR3 sequence is 15 residues long. Trimming pared 0 bases from V and 2 bases from J, leaving 10 bases between.

The CDR3 nucleotides read TGTGCCAGCATCCCCACAGGGTCGGTCACTAGTTGGGGTGAGCAGTTCTTC. Translation: CASIPTGSVTSWGEQFF. V usage is TRBV7-9 and J usage is TRBJ2-1; D is perhaps TRBD1 (6 bases). The CDR3 sequence is 17 residues long. The V gene lost 7 bases and the J gene lost 9 bases, with 28 bases spanning the gap. CDR1 SEHNR and CDR2 FQNEAQ come from the germline V gene (reference sequence).

V is TRBV4-3 and J is TRBJ2-3, with 9 bases lining up with TRBD2. After removal of 0 bases from V and 1 base from J, the junction contained 5 bases not matched to a gene. The germline V gene has CDR1 LGHNA and CDR2 YSLEER. The CDR3 extends over 17 amino acids. CDR3 in amino acids: CASSQEPGLAGTDTQYF. DNA of the CDR3: TGCGCCAGCAGCCAAGAACCGGGACTAGCAGGCACAGATACGCAGTATTTT.

This chain uses TRBV15 with TRBJ1-4, with 9 bases lining up with TRBD1. Germline trimming cut 3 bases from V and 8 bases from J; bases unmatched to any gene: 4. The germline gives CDR1 LNHNV, CDR2 YYDKDF (reference sequence). The CDR3 sequence is 14 residues long. CDR3 region: CATSRDRGGEKLFF. Written as DNA, the CDR3 is TGTGCCACCAGCAGGGACAGGGGAGGCGAAAAACTGTTTTTT.

This chain connects TRBV7-2 to TRBJ2-2; D perhaps matches TRBD2 (6 bases). Between the trimmed V and J ends, which lost 10 bases and 4 bases, there was a span of 16 bases. CDR3 length: 14 amino acids. The germline V gene has CDR1 SGHTA and CDR2 FQGNSA. This CDR3 reads CANSGVGSTGELFF. The CDR3 region has the DNA TGTGCCAACTCGGGGGTTGGGTCCACCGGGGAGCTGTTTTTT.

This clone was counted once. V gene TRBV29-1 combines with J gene TRBJ1-1; TRBD1 aligns across 7 bases. Trimming removed 6 bases from V and 4 bases from J; junction bases left unmatched: 5. CDR1 is SQVTM, CDR2 ANQGSEA, per germline. The CDR3 contains 12 residues. CDR3 in DNA: TGCAGCGTGACAGGGCTGGGCACTGAAGCTTTCTTT. It translates to CSVTGLGTEAFF.

The chain joins TRBV9 to TRBJ1-4, with a possible D match to TRBD1 (6 bases). Germline CDR1 SGDLS, CDR2 YYNGEE. The CDR3 is 15 residues long. Trimming removed 0 bases at V and 0 bases at J, with 6 bases between. CDR3 amino acids: CASSVGTATNEKLFF. The DNA of the CDR3 is TGTGCCAGCAGCGTAGGGACAGCAACTAATGAAAAACTGTTTTTT. Full variable domain (rest looked up from reference TRBV9 and TRBJ1-4): DSGVTQTPKHLITATGQRVTLRCSPRSGDLSVYWYQQSLDQGLQFLIQYYNGEERAKGNILERFSAQQFPDLHSELNLSSLELGDSALYFCASSVGTATNEKLFFGSGTQLSVL.

The chain combines TRBV28 with TRBJ1-5, with 8 bases that match TRBD1. CDR3 length: 16 residues. Germline V gives CDR1 MDHEN, CDR2 SYDVKM. Trimming took 3 bases from V and 7 from J; bases not matched to a gene: 11. CDR3 sequence: CASSFGGGQGRQPQHF. The DNA for the CDR3 is TGTGCCAGCAGTTTCGGGGGCGGACAGGGTCGGCAGCCCCAGCATTTT. Variable domain in full (rest from reference TRBV28 and TRBJ1-5): DVKVTQSSRYLVKRTGEKVFLECVQDMDHENMFWYRQDPGLGLRLIYFSYDVKMKEKGDIPEGYSVSREKKERFSLILESASTNQTSMYLCASSFGGGQGRQPQHFGDGTRLSIL.

The CDR3 spells CASSRIGLVGQETQYF. DNA of the CDR3: TGTGCCAGTAGTAGGATCGGACTAGTGGGTCAAGAGACCCAGTACTTC. The chain is built from TRBV19 and TRBJ2-5, with TRBD2 identical over 7 bases. The length of the CDR3 is 16 residues. The V gene end was trimmed by 4 bases and the J gene end by 2 bases; junction bases not matched to a gene: 10. Germline V gene data show CDR1 as LNHDA and CDR2 as SQIVND (reference sequence).

This chain links TRBV10-2 with TRBJ2-3, with TRBD2 matching over 8 bases. With 6 bases clipped from V and 6 bases from J, the junction kept 14 bases outside the gene matches. The CDR3 runs to 16 residues. The germline V gene encodes CDR1 WSHSY and CDR2 SAAADI. CDR3 sequence: CASREPPLAGTDTQYF. CDR3 DNA: TGCGCCAGCAGGGAACCCCCGTTAGCGGGAACGGATACGCAGTATTTT.